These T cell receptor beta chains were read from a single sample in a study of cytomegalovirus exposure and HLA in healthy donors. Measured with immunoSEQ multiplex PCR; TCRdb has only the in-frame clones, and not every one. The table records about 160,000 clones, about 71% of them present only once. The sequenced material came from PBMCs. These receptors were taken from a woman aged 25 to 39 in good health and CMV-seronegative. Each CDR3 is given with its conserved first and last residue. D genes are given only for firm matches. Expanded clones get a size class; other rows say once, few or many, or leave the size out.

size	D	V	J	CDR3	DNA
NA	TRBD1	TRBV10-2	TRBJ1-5	CASSPTGDSNQPQHF	TGCGCCAGCAGCCCGACAGGGGATAGCAATCAGCCCCAGCATTTT
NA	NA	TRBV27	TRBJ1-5	CASSLGGGNQPQHF	TGTGCCAGCAGTTTAGGGGGGGGCAATCAGCCCCAGCATTTT
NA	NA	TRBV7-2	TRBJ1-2	CASSLYEVFYTF	TGTGCCAGCAGCCTATATGAAGTTTTCTACACCTTC
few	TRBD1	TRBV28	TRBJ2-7	CASTTLTGTYEQYF	TGTGCCAGCACCACCCTGACAGGGACCTACGAGCAGTACTTC
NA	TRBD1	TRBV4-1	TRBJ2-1	CASSHAGTGEVNEQFF	TGCGCCAGCAGCCATGCCGGGACAGGGGAAGTAAATGAGCAGTTCTTC
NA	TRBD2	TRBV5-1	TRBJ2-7	CASSLEGLATYEQYF	TGCGCCAGCAGCTTAGAAGGACTAGCCACATACGAGCAGTACTTC
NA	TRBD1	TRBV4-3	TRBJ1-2	CASSQGDRGGYGYTF	TGCGCCAGCAGCCAAGGGGACAGGGGAGGCTATGGCTACACCTTC
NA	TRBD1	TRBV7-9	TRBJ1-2	CASSPAGTVYGYTF	TGTGCCAGCAGCCCCGCCGGGACAGTCTATGGCTACACCTTC
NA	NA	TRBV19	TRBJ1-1	CASLAAGRKNTEAFF	TGTGCCAGTTTAGCCGCTGGCAGAAAGAACACTGAAGCTTTCTTT
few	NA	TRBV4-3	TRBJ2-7	CASSQENRYYEQYF	TGCGCCAGCAGCCAAGAAAATAGATACTACGAGCAGTACTTC
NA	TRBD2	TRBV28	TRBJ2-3	CASPASGAINTDTQYF	TGTGCCAGCCCGGCAAGCGGGGCTATAAACACAGATACGCAGTATTTT
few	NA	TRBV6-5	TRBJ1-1	CASSYGGGSNTEAFF	TGTGCCAGCAGTTACGGGGGGGGCTCGAACACTGAAGCTTTCTTT
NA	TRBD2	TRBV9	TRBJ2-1	CASSVGVAGHNEQFF	TGTGCCAGCAGCGTCGGAGTAGCGGGTCACAATGAGCAGTTCTTC
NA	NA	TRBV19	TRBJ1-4	CASSRGPGNEKLFF	TGTGCCAGTAGTAGGGGGCCCGGTAATGAAAAACTGTTTTTT
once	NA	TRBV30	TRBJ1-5	CAWSVLPPQPQHF	TGTGCCTGGAGTGTACTTCCCCCTCAGCCCCAGCATTTT
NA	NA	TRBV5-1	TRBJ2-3	CASSKTGRTDTQYF	TGCGCCAGCAGCAAGACAGGGAGGACAGATACGCAGTATTTT
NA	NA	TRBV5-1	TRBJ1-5	CASSLAGEGEPQHF	TGCGCCAGCAGCTTGGCAGGGGAAGGGGAGCCCCAGCATTTT
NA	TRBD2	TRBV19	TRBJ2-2	CASSIDLLAGGSGELFF	TGTGCCAGTAGTATAGATCTACTAGCGGGAGGTTCCGGGGAGCTGTTTTTT
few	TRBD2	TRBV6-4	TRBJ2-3	CASSVASGADTQYF	TGTGCCAGCAGTGTGGCAAGCGGGGCAGATACGCAGTATTTT
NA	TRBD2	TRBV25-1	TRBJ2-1	CASSVAGGPPEQFF	TGTGCCAGCAGTGTTGCGGGAGGGCCTCCTGAGCAGTTCTTC
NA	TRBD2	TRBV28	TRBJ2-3	CAIDGLAGGPDTRYF	TGTGCCATCGACGGACTAGCGGGAGGGCCGGATACGCGGTATTTT
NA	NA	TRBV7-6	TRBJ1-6	CASSLEGAAPLHF	TGTGCCAGCAGCTTAGAAGGGGCCGCACCCCTCCACTTT
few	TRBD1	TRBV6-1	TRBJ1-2	CASSEGTGGVYGYTF	TGTGCCAGCAGTGAAGGGACAGGGGGAGTCTATGGCTACACCTTC
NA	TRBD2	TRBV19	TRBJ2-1	CASSEPSGPYNEQFF	TGTGCCAGTAGTGAACCTAGCGGGCCCTACAATGAGCAGTTCTTC
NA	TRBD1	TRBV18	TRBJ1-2	CASSSQGNYGYTF	TGTGCCAGCTCGTCACAGGGGAACTATGGCTACACCTTC
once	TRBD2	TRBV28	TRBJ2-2	CASRSFPSGSNTGELFF	TGTGCCAGCAGATCATTCCCGAGCGGGAGTAACACCGGGGAGCTGTTTTTT
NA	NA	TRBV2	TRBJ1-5	CASSGQYSNQPQHF	TGTGCCAGCAGCGGACAGTATAGCAATCAGCCCCAGCATTTT
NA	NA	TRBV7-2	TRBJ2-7	CASSPGLGLAYEQYF	TGTGCCAGCAGCCCAGGCCTGGGTTTGGCGTACGAGCAGTACTTC
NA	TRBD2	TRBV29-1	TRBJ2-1	CSVVVRAGGSRSYNEQFF	TGCAGCGTTGTGGTTCGTGCGGGAGGGTCTCGCTCCTACAATGAGCAGTTCTTC
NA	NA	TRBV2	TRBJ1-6	CASSEIGVSSPLHF	TGTGCCAGCAGTGAAATCGGGGTTAGTTCACCCCTCCACTTT
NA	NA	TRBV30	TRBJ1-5	CAWSVLSQPQHF	TGTGCCTGGAGTGTACTCTCTCAGCCCCAGCATTTT